The source of this T cell receptor beta chain is a study of beta chain features in type 1 diabetes (dated by TCRdb to between 2017 and 2018). About the full investigation: No differences in mean age, gender distribution, total cell number or subset yield were found between patients and healthy donors. A total of 107,917,701 sorted cells were examined across all samples, and a strong correlation was observed between cell number per subset and RNA yield. In the study, TCRB repertoires of sorted circulating CD4+ T cell subsets from recently diagnosed type 1 diabetes patients were compared with those of matched healthy donors. Regulatory and stem cell-like memory subsets were isolated from only 8 patients and roughly 8 healthy donors, whereas naive and central memory subsets came from all 30 or so donors.

Points the paper makes about the study in general: PCR might favor shorter templates, but patient and control samples were amplified and corrected together, so any skew would affect both groups equally. Fewer insertions and more nucleotide deletions at VDJ recombination sites were observed in patients with type 1 diabetes, implying thymic rearrangement abnormalities. Sequencing cDNA rather than genomic DNA could over-represent highly expressing activated cells, although activation and CD3 levels did not differ between groups. Naive, central memory and regulatory TCRB repertoires appeared more similar among patients than among healthy donors. Type 1 diabetes patients showed a moderate but significant shortening of TCRB CDR3 length in all four CD4+ subsets. Only small numbers of individuals were included in the HLA sub-analyses, which left unresolved whether HLA type had any influence on TCRB rearrangement.

This clone has just a few counts. This clone's antigen is unknown. No base-level quality is on record; no much larger clone is a single base apart. A single peripheral blood draw of roughly 0.11 L on average was collected from each donor into heparinised tubes. A BD FACSAria II was used to sort naive, central memory, regulatory and stem cell-like memory CD4+ T cells with a panel that included CD45RO, CCR7, CD25, CD127, CD95 and CD27. All sorted populations exceeded 98% purity. PBMCs were isolated right away by Lymphoprep density gradient centrifugation and were stained directly, without culture. Samples were stained and sorted in pairs, with one healthy donor and one patient per experiment, so that batch effects were minimized. The entire isolated RNA was reverse transcribed using the High Capacity cDNA Reverse Transcription Kit, and thus expressed TCRB transcripts were sequenced. Deep immunoSEQ sequencing was performed on naive, central memory and regulatory T cell samples, with an average of around 3.4 million total reads per sample. Sorted cells were lysed in RLT buffer, and RNA was extracted using DNase-treated RNeasy Micro or Mini kits according to cell number. To prevent cross-contamination, each cell subset was processed individually, whereas patient and healthy donor samples were processed jointly. Using the immunoSEQ multiplex PCR, TCRB sequences were amplified from cDNA into 87-bp fragments spanning the CDR3 region. Sequencing of the amplicons was performed on the Illumina HiSeq platform. Under the source paper's analysis protocol: Synthetic template baselines were used to correct PCR bias computationally, reads within Hamming distance 2 were collapsed together, and singletons that could not be merged were discarded. Reads were aligned to IMGT to assign V, D and J genes, CDR3 length, and insertions or deletions at six rearrangement sites. Within each subset, clonotype counts were normalized to sorted cell number, and only after that were true diversity and Gini coefficients computed with the tcR R package. Repertoire sharing was quantified using the overlap coefficient calculated on TCRB nucleotide sequences. Out-of-frame TCRB sequences from naive cells were analyzed to stand in for the pre-selection repertoire. Here the immuneACCESS table is served through TCRdb, limited to in-frame sequences with V and J called. Missing clones are a known gap in these copies; in checked studies unresolved V genes cover under half, and the rest lacks a known reason. V, J and clone size derive from that table, while D and trimming were established from the DNA sequence. This sample lists nearly 250,000 clones; around an eighth were detected once. Roughly 0.024% of the sample lies in the top ten.

The germline V gene gives CDR1 as SGHDN and CDR2 as FVKESK. The CDR3 covers 13 residues, taking in both the cysteine and the phenylalanine. Left in the record is the CDR3 DNA by itself, 39 bases read in frame from the first base. The junction shows trimming of 0 bases on V and 4 bases on J, plus 4 bases between the germline ends. Here the chain combines TRBV14 and TRBJ1-5; too little of a D gene remains to name it. The sequence came from a middle-aged woman in good health. What was sequenced was naive CD4+ T cells from blood. Reading the label with the study, this specimen's cell subset or site is: true naive CD4+ T cells. In nucleotide form, the sequence is TGTGCCAGCAGCCAAGACAGTAATCAGCCCCAGCATTTT. It translates as CASSQDSNQPQHF.